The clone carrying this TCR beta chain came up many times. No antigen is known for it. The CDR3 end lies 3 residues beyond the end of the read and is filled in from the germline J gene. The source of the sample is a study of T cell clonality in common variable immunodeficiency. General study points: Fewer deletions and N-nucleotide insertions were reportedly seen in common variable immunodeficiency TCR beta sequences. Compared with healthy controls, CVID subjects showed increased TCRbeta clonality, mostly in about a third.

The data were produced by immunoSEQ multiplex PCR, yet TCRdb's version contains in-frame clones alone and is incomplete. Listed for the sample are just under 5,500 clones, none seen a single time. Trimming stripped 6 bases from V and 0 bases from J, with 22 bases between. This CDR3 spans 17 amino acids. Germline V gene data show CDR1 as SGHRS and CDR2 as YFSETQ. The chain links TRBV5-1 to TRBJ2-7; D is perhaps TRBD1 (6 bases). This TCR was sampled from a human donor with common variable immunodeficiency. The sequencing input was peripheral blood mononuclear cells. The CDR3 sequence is CASTMGRGTRSSYEQYF. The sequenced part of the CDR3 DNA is TGCGCCAGCACCATGGGGCGTGGGACAAGAAGCTCCTACGAG.